These T cell receptor beta chains were read from a single sample in a study of blood T cells in healthy people across ages. TCRdb re-called the 5' RACE reads through MiXCR, storing one row per CDR3 protein. Here the sample spans hundreds of thousands of distinct CDR3 sequences, 25% to 35% being singletons. Sequenced material: blood. The receptors were gathered from a woman older than 75 in good health. CDR3s include the opening cysteine and the closing phenylalanine or tryptophan. Fields, in order: clone size, D gene, V gene, J gene, CDR3 DNA, CDR3 protein. The D gene is left open where the match is weak. A row's size may be missing; if present it is once, few, many or a size class.

clone_size: few; d_call: -; v_call: TRBV4-1; j_call: TRBJ2-1; cdr3_nt: TGCGCCAGCAGCCAAGAATCTCCAAGCCGTGAGCAGTTCTTC; cdr3_aa: CASSQESPSREQFF
clone_size: many; d_call: -; v_call: TRBV6-2/TRBV6-3; j_call: TRBJ2-7; cdr3_nt: TGTGCCAGCACCCGCAACGTGAGGGGCTACGAGCAGTACTTC; cdr3_aa: CASTRNVRGYEQYF
clone_size: many; d_call: -; v_call: TRBV3-1; j_call: TRBJ2-1; cdr3_nt: TGTGCCAGCAGCCAACCCGGGGCGGGGGCGGGCAATGAGCAGTTCTTC; cdr3_aa: CASSQPGAGAGNEQFF
clone_size: -; d_call: -; v_call: TRBV10-3; j_call: TRBJ1-1; cdr3_nt: TGTGCCATCAGTGACCAGACAGCGAACACTGAAGCTTTCTTT; cdr3_aa: CAISDQTANTEAFF
clone_size: -; d_call: TRBD1; v_call: TRBV10-3; j_call: TRBJ1-1; cdr3_nt: TGTGCCATCAGTGAGTCGAGGGGACAGGGCGGGTCTGAAGCTTTCTTT; cdr3_aa: CAISESRGQGGSEAFF
clone_size: few; d_call: -; v_call: TRBV5-8; j_call: TRBJ1-5; cdr3_nt: TGTGCCAGCAGCCCTGGGACTACCCCTGGACAGCCCCAGCATTTT; cdr3_aa: CASSPGTTPGQPQHF
clone_size: many; d_call: TRBD2; v_call: TRBV7-2; j_call: TRBJ2-5; cdr3_nt: TGTGCCAGCAGCTTAGGGGGTAGCGGGGGCCAAGAGACCCAGTACTTC; cdr3_aa: CASSLGGSGGQETQYF
clone_size: many; d_call: -; v_call: TRBV4-2; j_call: TRBJ1-2; cdr3_nt: TGTGCCAGCAGCCAAGAGGGGGGACGGTCTTGGGGCTACACCTTC; cdr3_aa: CASSQEGGRSWGYTF
clone_size: -; d_call: -; v_call: TRBV12-3/TRBV12-4; j_call: TRBJ1-3; cdr3_nt: TGTGCCAGCAGTTTAAGGGGTTGGACCGGAAACACCATATATTTT; cdr3_aa: CASSLRGWTGNTIYF
clone_size: few; d_call: -; v_call: TRBV5-6; j_call: TRBJ1-6; cdr3_nt: TGTGCCAGCAGCTTGAGAGGGCAGGGTCCCGATTCACCCCTCCACTTT; cdr3_aa: CASSLRGQGPDSPLHF
clone_size: -; d_call: -; v_call: TRBV6-2/TRBV6-3; j_call: TRBJ1-6; cdr3_nt: TGTGCCAGCAGACCACGAGGCCTAATCAATTCACCCCTCCACTTT; cdr3_aa: CASRPRGLINSPLHF
clone_size: many; d_call: TRBD1; v_call: TRBV20-1; j_call: TRBJ2-1; cdr3_nt: TGCAGTGCTCCTGGACAGGGTCAGGGTGGGGGGACCAATGAGCAGTTCTTC; cdr3_aa: CSAPGQGQGGGTNEQFF
clone_size: few; d_call: -; v_call: TRBV6-1; j_call: TRBJ1-2; cdr3_nt: TGTGCCAGCAGGGCAGGGACTAACTATGGCTACACCTTC; cdr3_aa: CASRAGTNYGYTF
clone_size: many; d_call: TRBD2; v_call: TRBV12-3/TRBV12-4; j_call: TRBJ2-3; cdr3_nt: TGTGCCAGCACCCTAAGGACTAGCGGAGATACGCAGTATTTT; cdr3_aa: CASTLRTSGDTQYF
clone_size: -; d_call: -; v_call: TRBV7-9; j_call: TRBJ1-4; cdr3_nt: TGTGCCAGCAGCGTCCGACAACTTGGAACAACTAATGAAAAACTGTTTTTT; cdr3_aa: CASSVRQLGTTNEKLFF
clone_size: few; d_call: -; v_call: TRBV5-1; j_call: TRBJ2-7; cdr3_nt: TGCGCCAGCAGCTTTGCACAAGGCTCCTACGAGCAGTACTTC; cdr3_aa: CASSFAQGSYEQYF
clone_size: many; d_call: -; v_call: TRBV6-5; j_call: TRBJ1-2; cdr3_nt: TGTGCCAGCAGTTACGGGACCGCTAGCTATGGCTACACCTTC; cdr3_aa: CASSYGTASYGYTF
clone_size: -; d_call: TRBD1; v_call: TRBV5-6; j_call: TRBJ2-5; cdr3_nt: TGTGCCAGCAGCTTATCGACCCGGGACAGGGTGATCCAGTACTTC; cdr3_aa: CASSLSTRDRVIQYF
clone_size: few; d_call: -; v_call: TRBV14; j_call: TRBJ1-1; cdr3_nt: TGTGCCAGCAGCCGACAGTCGGTGAACACTGAAGCTTTCTTT; cdr3_aa: CASSRQSVNTEAFF
clone_size: many; d_call: -; v_call: TRBV6-2/TRBV6-3; j_call: TRBJ2-6; cdr3_nt: TGTGCCAGCAGTTACTCGCGACCGAGGGGAAGGAGTGAGGGTCTCTCTGGGGCCAACGTCCTGACTTTC; cdr3_aa: CASSYSRPRGRSEGLSGANVLTF
clone_size: -; d_call: -; v_call: TRBV29-1; j_call: TRBJ2-5; cdr3_nt: TGCGGCGTGGACAACGGACCCAGAGAGACCCAGTACTTC; cdr3_aa: CGVDNGPRETQYF
clone_size: -; d_call: -; v_call: TRBV7-9; j_call: TRBJ1-5; cdr3_nt: TGTGCCAGCAGCTTGACAGGTAATCGGCCCCAGCATTTT; cdr3_aa: CASSLTGNRPQHF
clone_size: few; d_call: -; v_call: TRBV27; j_call: TRBJ1-2; cdr3_nt: TGTGCCAGCAGGGGGGGAGATGGGGTTGATGGCTACACCTTC; cdr3_aa: CASRGGDGVDGYTF
clone_size: many; d_call: -; v_call: TRBV20-1; j_call: TRBJ2-1; cdr3_nt: TGCAGTGCTAGAGACGCCCGGGGGAACAATGAGCAGTTCTTC; cdr3_aa: CSARDARGNNEQFF
clone_size: many; d_call: -; v_call: TRBV5-4; j_call: TRBJ2-1; cdr3_nt: TGTGCCAGCAGCTTGGACGCCGTTGCGTACAATGAGCAGTTCTTC; cdr3_aa: CASSLDAVAYNEQFF
clone_size: many; d_call: -; v_call: TRBV7-2; j_call: TRBJ2-3; cdr3_nt: -; cdr3_aa: CASILEGRTDTQYF
clone_size: few; d_call: -; v_call: TRBV5-4; j_call: TRBJ1-1; cdr3_nt: TGTGCCAGCAGCTTGGGCGGGGGGGGCGAAAACACTGAAGCTTTCTTT; cdr3_aa: CASSLGGGGENTEAFF
clone_size: -; d_call: TRBD1; v_call: TRBV11-2; j_call: TRBJ2-5; cdr3_nt: TGTGCCAGCAGCTTCGACGGGTCAGGGGGAGAGACCCAGTACTTC; cdr3_aa: CASSFDGSGGETQYF
clone_size: few; d_call: -; v_call: TRBV6-2/TRBV6-3; j_call: TRBJ1-5; cdr3_nt: TGTGCCAGCAGTCTCTGGGGGGACGGCCAGCCTCAGCATTTT; cdr3_aa: CASSLWGDGQPQHF
clone_size: -; d_call: TRBD1; v_call: TRBV4-1; j_call: TRBJ1-1; cdr3_nt: TGCGCCAGCAGCCAGACCACGGGACAGATAAACACTGAAGCTTTCTTT; cdr3_aa: CASSQTTGQINTEAFF
clone_size: -; d_call: -; v_call: TRBV20-1; j_call: TRBJ1-1; cdr3_nt: TGCAGTGCTTTCCCCGGCCGGAACACTGAAGCTTTCTTT; cdr3_aa: CSAFPGRNTEAFF
clone_size: -; d_call: TRBD1; v_call: TRBV6-5; j_call: TRBJ2-7; cdr3_nt: TGTGCCAGCAGTCCCGGGACAGGGTCCTCCCACGAGCAGTACTTC; cdr3_aa: CASSPGTGSSHEQYF
clone_size: many; d_call: TRBD1; v_call: TRBV20-1; j_call: TRBJ2-1; cdr3_nt: TGCAGTGCTAGAGAAGCGGGACAGGGCAATGAGCAGTTCTTC; cdr3_aa: CSAREAGQGNEQFF
clone_size: few; d_call: TRBD2; v_call: TRBV4-2; j_call: TRBJ2-3; cdr3_nt: TGTGCCAGCAGCCAAGGCCCAACTAGCGGGGGGCGACGCGGCACAGATACGCAGTATTTT; cdr3_aa: CASSQGPTSGGRRGTDTQYF
clone_size: many; d_call: -; v_call: TRBV10-3; j_call: TRBJ1-6; cdr3_nt: TGTGCCATCAGTGATTCTAATTCACCCCTCCACTTT; cdr3_aa: CAISDSNSPLHF
clone_size: -; d_call: TRBD1; v_call: TRBV28; j_call: TRBJ2-5; cdr3_nt: TGTGCCAGCAGTTTATTGGGGACAGGAAAAGAGACCCAGTACTTC; cdr3_aa: CASSLLGTGKETQYF
clone_size: -; d_call: -; v_call: TRBV29-1; j_call: TRBJ2-7; cdr3_nt: TGCAGCATTGACATGGGCTACGAGCAGTACTTC; cdr3_aa: CSIDMGYEQYF
clone_size: many; d_call: -; v_call: TRBV7-2; j_call: TRBJ1-1; cdr3_nt: TGTGCCAGCAGACCGGGCGACTCGAACACTGAAGCTTTCTTT; cdr3_aa: CASRPGDSNTEAFF
clone_size: -; d_call: -; v_call: TRBV6-2/TRBV6-3; j_call: TRBJ1-2; cdr3_nt: TGTGCCAGCAGTTACCGGGCTGACTATGGCTACACCTTC; cdr3_aa: CASSYRADYGYTF
clone_size: -; d_call: TRBD1; v_call: TRBV6-5; j_call: TRBJ2-7; cdr3_nt: TGTGCCAGCAGTCCCCAAGGGGGCCTGAGCTCCTACGAGCAGTACTTC; cdr3_aa: CASSPQGGLSSYEQYF
clone_size: many; d_call: TRBD1; v_call: TRBV7-2; j_call: TRBJ1-4; cdr3_nt: TGTGCCAGCAGCTTAGTCCTTGTGACAGGGGGCGGAAAACTGTTTTTT; cdr3_aa: CASSLVLVTGGGKLFF
clone_size: many; d_call: TRBD1; v_call: TRBV5-1; j_call: TRBJ2-3; cdr3_nt: TGCGCCAGCATCCCGAGGACAGGGAGCACAGATACGCAGTATTTT; cdr3_aa: CASIPRTGSTDTQYF
clone_size: -; d_call: TRBD1; v_call: TRBV20-1; j_call: TRBJ1-5; cdr3_nt: TGCAGTGCTGCAGGGGGCGGGTTCGAGAATCAGCCCCAGCATTTT; cdr3_aa: CSAAGGGFENQPQHF
clone_size: many; d_call: -; v_call: TRBV20-1; j_call: TRBJ1-2; cdr3_nt: TGCAGTGCTAGAGTTTTCGCAGGGGACTATGGCTACACCTTC; cdr3_aa: CSARVFAGDYGYTF
clone_size: -; d_call: -; v_call: TRBV7-2; j_call: TRBJ2-7; cdr3_nt: TGTGCCAGCAGCTTCCTGGTGAGGTACGAGCAGTACTTC; cdr3_aa: CASSFLVRYEQYF